This TCR beta chain was identified in a study of blood T cell repertoires in COVID-19. Study-wide context: There were acute and convalescent COVID-19 samples, and they came from the United States, Italy and Spain.

CDR3 length: 13 residues. Trimming removed 1 base at V and 9 bases at J, with 9 bases between. Per the germline V gene, CDR1 is KGHDR and CDR2 is SFDVKD. Source study methods: Reference gene primers were amplified, and this amplification served to estimate nucleated cell counts. Assay: immunoSEQ multiplex PCR; the TCRdb copy retains only in-frame clones and omits some. V, J and clone size were drawn from that table, and D and trimming were deduced from the DNA. The sample carries 120,000 to 150,000 clones, around four fifths recorded once. Participant age was roughly 18 to 89 years, and participants resided in about two dozen US areas.

This receptor was taken from a woman in her thirties or forties who had recovered from COVID-19. Sequences were obtained from PBMCs or T cells enriched from blood (not recorded which). The chain recombines TRBV24-1 with TRBJ2-1, with D possibly being TRBD2 (5 bases). This CDR3 is CATSDFSGSEQFF. The CDR3 coding sequence is TGTGCCACCAGTGATTTCTCGGGGTCTGAGCAGTTCTTC.